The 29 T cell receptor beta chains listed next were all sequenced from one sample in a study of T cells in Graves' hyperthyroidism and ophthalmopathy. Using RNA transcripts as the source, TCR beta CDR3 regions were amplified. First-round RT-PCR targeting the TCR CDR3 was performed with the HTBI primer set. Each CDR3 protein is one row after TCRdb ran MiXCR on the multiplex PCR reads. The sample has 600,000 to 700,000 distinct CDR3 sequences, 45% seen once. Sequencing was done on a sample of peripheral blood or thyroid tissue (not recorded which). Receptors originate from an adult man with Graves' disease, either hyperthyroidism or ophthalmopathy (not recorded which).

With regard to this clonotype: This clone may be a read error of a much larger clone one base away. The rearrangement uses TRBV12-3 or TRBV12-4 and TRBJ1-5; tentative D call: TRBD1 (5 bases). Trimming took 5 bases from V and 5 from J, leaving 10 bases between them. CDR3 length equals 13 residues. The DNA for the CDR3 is TGTGCCAGCAGTGCCAGGGAAGATCAGCCCCAGCATTTT. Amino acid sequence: CASSAREDQPQHF.

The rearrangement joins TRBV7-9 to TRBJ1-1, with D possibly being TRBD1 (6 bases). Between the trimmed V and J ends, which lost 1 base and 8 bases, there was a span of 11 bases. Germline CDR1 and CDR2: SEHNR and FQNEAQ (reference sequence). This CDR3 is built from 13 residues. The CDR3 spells CASSLVGTGEAFF. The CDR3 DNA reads TGTGCCAGCAGCTTAGTGGGAACAGGGGAAGCTTTCTTT.

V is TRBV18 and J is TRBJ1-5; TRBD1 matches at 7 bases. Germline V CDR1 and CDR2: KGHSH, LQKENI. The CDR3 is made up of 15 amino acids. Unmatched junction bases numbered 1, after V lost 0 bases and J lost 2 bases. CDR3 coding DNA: TGTGCCAGCTCACCACCGCAGGGGGGCAATCAGCCCCAGCATTTT. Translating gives CASSPPQGGNQPQHF.

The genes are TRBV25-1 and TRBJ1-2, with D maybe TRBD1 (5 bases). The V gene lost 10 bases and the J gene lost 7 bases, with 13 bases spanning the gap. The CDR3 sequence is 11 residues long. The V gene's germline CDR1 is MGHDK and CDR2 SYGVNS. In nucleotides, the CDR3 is TGTGCCATAGGGACGGATCCTGGCTACACCTTC. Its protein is CAIGTDPGYTF.

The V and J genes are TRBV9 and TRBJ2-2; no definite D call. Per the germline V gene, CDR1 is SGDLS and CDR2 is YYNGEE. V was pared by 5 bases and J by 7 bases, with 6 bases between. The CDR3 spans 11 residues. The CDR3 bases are TGTGCCAGCAGGGCCGACGGGGAGCTGTTTTTT. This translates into CASRADGELFF.

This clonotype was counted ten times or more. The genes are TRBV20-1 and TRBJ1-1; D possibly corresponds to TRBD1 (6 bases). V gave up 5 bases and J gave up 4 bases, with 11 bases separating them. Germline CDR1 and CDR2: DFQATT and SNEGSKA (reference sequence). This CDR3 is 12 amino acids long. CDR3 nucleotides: TGCAGTGCTGGCGAACAGGGCACTGAAGCTTTCTTT. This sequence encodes CSAGEQGTEAFF.

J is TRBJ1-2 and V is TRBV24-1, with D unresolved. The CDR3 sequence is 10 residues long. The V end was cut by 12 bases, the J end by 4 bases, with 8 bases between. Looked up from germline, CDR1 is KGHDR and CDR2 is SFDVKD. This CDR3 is CAAWGYGYTF. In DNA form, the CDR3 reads TGTGCCGCCTGGGGCTATGGCTACACCTTC.

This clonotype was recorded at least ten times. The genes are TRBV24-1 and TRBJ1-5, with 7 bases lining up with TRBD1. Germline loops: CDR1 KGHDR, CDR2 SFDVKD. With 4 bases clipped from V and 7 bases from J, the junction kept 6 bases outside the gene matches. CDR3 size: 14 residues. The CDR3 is CATSESGGHQPQHF. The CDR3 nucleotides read TGTGCCACCAGTGAGTCAGGGGGTCACCAGCCCCAGCATTTT.

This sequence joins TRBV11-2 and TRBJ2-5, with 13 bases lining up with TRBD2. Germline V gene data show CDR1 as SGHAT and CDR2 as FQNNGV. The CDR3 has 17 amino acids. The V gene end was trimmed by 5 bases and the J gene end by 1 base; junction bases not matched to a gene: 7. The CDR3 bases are TGTGCCAGCAGCATTCGACTAGCGGGGGGCGGCCAAGAGACCCAGTACTTC. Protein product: CASSIRLAGGGQETQYF.

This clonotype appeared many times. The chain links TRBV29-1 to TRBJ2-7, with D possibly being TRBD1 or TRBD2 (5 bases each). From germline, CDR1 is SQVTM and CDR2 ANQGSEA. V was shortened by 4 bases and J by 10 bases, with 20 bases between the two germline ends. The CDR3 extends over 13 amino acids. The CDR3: CSVVRDGGLEQYF. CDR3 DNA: TGCAGCGTTGTCCGGGACGGAGGACTCGAACAGTACTTC.

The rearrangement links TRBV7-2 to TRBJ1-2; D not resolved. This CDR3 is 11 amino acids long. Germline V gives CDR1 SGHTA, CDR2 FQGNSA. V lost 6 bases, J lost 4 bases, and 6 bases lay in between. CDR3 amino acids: CASSDFYGYTF. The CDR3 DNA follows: TGTGCCAGCAGTGACTTCTATGGCTACACCTTC. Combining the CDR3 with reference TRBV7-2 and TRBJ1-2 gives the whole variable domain GAGVSQSPSNKVTEKGKDVELRCDPISGHTALYWYRQSLGQGLEFLIYFQGNSAPDKSGLPSDRFSAERTGGSVSTLTIQRTQQEDSAVYLCASSDFYGYTFGSGTRLTVV.

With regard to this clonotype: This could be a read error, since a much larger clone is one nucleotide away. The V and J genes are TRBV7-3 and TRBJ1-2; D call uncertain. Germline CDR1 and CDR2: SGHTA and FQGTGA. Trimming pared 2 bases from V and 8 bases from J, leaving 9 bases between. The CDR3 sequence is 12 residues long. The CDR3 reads CASSLAAGGYTF. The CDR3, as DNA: TGTGCCAGCAGCTTAGCGGCGGGAGGCTACACCTTC.

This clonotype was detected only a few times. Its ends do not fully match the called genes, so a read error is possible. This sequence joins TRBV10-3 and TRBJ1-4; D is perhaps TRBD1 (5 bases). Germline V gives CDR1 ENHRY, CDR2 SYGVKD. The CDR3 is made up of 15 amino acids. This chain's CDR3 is CASSEGTRYEEKLFF. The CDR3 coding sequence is TGTGCCAGCAGTGAAGGGACTCGATACGAGGAAAAACTGTTTTTT.

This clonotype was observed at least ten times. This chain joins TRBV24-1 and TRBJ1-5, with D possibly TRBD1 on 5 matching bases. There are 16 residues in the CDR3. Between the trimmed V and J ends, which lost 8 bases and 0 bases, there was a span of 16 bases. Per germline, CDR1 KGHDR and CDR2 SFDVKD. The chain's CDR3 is CATTVTDYHSNQPQHF. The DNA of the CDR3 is TGTGCCACCACCGTGACAGATTACCATAGCAATCAGCCCCAGCATTTT.

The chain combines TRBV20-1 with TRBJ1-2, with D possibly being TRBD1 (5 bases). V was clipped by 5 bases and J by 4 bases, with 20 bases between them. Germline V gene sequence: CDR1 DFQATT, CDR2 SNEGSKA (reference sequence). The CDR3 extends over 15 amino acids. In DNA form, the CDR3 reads TGCAGTGCTTGGCTAGGGGAGATATCTATCTATGGCTACACCTTC. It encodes CSAWLGEISIYGYTF.

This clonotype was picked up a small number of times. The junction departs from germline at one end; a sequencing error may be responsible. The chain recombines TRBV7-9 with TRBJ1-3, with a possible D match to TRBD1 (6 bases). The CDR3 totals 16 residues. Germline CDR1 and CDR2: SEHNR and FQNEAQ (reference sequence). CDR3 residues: CANSLEGRGFGNTIYF. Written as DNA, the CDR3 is TGTGCCAACAGCTTAGAGGGCAGGGGCTTTGGAAACACCATATATTTT.

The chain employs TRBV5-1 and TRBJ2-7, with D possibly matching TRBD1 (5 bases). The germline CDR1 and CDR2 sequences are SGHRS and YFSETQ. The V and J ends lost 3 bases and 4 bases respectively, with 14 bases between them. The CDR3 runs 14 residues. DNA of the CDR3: TGCGCCAGCAGCTCCGAAGGGGCGAAATACGAGCAGTACTTC. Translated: CASSSEGAKYEQYF.

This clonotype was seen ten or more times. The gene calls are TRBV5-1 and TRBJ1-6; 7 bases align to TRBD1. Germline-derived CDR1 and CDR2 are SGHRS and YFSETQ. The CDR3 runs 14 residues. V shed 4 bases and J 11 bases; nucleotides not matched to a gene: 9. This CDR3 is CASSPDRVVAPLHF. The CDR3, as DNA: TGCGCCAGCAGCCCTGACAGGGTTGTGGCACCCCTCCACTTT.

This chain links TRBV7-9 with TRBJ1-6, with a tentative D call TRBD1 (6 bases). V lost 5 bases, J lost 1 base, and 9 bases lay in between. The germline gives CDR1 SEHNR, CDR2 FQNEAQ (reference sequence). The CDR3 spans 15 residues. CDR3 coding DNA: TGTGCCAGCAGCCCAGGACAGTCCTATAATTCACCCCTCCACTTT. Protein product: CASSPGQSYNSPLHF. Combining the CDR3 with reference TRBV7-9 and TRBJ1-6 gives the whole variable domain DTGVSQNPRHKITKRGQNVTFRCDPISEHNRLYWYRQTLGQGPEFLTYFQNEAQLEKSRLLSDRFSAERPKGSFSTLEIQRTEQGDSAMYLCASSPGQSYNSPLHFGNGTRLTVT.

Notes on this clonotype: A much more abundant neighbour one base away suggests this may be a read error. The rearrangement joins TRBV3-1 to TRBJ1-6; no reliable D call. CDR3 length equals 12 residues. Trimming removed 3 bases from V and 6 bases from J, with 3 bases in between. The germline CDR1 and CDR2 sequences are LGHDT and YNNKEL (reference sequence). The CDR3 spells CASSHVNSPLHF. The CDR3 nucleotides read TGTGCCAGCAGCCATGTTAATTCACCCCTCCACTTT.

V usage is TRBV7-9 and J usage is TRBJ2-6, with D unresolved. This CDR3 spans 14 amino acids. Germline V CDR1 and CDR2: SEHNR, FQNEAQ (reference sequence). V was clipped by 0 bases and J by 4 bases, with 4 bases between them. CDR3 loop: CASSLAQGANVLTF. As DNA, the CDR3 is TGTGCCAGCAGCTTAGCGCAGGGGGCCAACGTCCTGACTTTC.

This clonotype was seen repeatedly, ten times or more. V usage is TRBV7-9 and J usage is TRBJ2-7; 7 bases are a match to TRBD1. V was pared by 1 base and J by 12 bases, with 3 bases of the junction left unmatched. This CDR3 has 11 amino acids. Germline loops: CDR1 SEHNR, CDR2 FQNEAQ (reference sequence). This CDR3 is CASSLGQGLYF. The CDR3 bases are TGTGCCAGCAGCTTAGGACAGGGTCTGTACTTC.

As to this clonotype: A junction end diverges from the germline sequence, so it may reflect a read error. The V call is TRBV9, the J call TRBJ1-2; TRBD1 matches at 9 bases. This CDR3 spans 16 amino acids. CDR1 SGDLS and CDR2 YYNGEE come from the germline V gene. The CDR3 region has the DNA TGTGTCAGCAGCTCCGGGGGGACAGGGATGAGCTATGGCTACACCTTC. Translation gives CVSSSGGTGMSYGYTF. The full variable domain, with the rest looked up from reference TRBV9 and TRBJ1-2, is DSGVTQTPKHLITATGQRVTLRCSPRSGDLSVYWYQQSLDQGLQFLIQYYNGEERAKGNILERFSAQQFPDLHSELNLSSLELGDSALYFCVSSSGGTGMSYGYTFGSGTRLTVV.

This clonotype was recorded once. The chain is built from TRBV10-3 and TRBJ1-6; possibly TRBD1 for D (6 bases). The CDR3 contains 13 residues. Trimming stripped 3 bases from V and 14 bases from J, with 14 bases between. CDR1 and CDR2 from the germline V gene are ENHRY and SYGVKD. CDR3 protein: CAISEQGLVALHF. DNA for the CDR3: TGTGCCATCAGTGAACAGGGACTCGTGGCCCTCCACTTT.

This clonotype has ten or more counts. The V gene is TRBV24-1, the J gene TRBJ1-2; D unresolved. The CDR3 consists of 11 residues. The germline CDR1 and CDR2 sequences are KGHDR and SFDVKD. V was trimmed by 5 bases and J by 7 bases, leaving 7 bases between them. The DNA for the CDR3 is TGTGCCACCAGTGCCACGAGTGGCTACACCTTC. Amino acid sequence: CATSATSGYTF.

DNA of the CDR3: TGCGCCAGCAGTGAGTCAGGGAGTTCATGGCAGCCCCAGTACTTC. This sequence encodes CASSESGSSWQPQYF. V usage is TRBV10-2 and J usage is TRBJ2-5; weak D call: TRBD2 (5 bases). Trimming removed 0 bases from V and 9 bases from J, with 17 bases in between. This CDR3 is 15 amino acids long. Germline CDR1 is WSHSY and CDR2 is SAAADI.

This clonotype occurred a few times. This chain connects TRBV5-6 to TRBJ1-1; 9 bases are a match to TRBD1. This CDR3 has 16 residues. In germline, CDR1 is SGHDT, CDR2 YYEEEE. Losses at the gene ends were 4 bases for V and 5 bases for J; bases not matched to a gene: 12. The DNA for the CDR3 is TGTGCCAGCAGCGAACTACAGGGGGCTTTGGATACTGAAGCTTTCTTT. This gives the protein CASSELQGALDTEAFF.

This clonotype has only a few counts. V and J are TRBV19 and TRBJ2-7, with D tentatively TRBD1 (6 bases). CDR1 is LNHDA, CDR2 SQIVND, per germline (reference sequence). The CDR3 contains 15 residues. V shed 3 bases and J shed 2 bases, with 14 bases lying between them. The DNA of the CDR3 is TGTGCCAGTAGTATGAAGCGGACAGCAGCCTACGAGCAGTACTTC. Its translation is CASSMKRTAAYEQYF.

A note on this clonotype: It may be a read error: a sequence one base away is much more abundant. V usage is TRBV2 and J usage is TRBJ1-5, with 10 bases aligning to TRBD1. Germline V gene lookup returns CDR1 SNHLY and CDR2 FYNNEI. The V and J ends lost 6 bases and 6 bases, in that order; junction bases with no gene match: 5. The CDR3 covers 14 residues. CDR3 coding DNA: TGTGCCAGCAGCCTCGACAGGGGGCTTCAGCCCCAGCATTTT. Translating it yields CASSLDRGLQPQHF. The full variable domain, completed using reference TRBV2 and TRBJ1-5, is EPEVTQTPSHQVTQMGQEVILRCVPISNHLYFYWYRQILGQKVEFLVSFYNNEISEKSEIFDDQFSVERPDGSNFTLKIRSTKLEDSAMYFCASSLDRGLQPQHFGDGTRLSIL.